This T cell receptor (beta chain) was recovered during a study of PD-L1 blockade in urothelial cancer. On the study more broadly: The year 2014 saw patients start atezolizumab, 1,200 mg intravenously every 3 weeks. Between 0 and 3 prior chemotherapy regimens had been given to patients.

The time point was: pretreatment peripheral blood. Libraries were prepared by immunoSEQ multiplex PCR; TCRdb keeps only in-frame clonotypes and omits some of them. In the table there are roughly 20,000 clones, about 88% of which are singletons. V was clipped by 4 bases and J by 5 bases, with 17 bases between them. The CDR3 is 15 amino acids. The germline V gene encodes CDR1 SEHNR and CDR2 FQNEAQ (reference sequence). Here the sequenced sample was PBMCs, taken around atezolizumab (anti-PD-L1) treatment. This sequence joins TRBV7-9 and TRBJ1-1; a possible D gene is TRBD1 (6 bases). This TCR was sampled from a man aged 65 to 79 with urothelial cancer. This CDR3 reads CASSSSDRFETEAFF. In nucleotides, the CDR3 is TGTGCCAGCAGCTCTTCTGACAGGTTCGAGACTGAAGCTTTCTTT.